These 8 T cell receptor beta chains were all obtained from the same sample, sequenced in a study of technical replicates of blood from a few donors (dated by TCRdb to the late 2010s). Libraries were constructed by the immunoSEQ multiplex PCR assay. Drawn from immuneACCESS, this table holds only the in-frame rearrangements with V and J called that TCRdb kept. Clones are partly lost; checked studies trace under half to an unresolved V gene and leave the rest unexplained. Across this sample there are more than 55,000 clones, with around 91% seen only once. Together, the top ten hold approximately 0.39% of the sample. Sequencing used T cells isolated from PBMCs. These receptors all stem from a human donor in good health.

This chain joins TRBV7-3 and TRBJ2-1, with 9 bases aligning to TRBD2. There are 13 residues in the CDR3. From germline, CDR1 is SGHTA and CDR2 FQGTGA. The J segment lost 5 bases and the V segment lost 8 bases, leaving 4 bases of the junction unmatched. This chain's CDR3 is CASRLAGHNEQFF. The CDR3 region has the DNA TGTGCCAGCCGTCTAGCGGGACACAATGAGCAGTTCTTC. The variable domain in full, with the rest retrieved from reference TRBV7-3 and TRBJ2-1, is GAGVSQTPSNKVTEKGKYVELRCDPISGHTALYWYRQSLGQGPEFLIYFQGTGAADDSGLPNDRFFAVRPEGSVSTLKIQRTERGDSAVYLCASRLAGHNEQFFGPGTRLTVL.

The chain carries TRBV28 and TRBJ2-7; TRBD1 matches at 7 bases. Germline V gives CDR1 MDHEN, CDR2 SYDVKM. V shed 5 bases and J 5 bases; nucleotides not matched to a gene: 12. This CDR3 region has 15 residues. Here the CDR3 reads CASSADRELVDEQYF. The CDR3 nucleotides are TGTGCCAGCAGTGCCGACAGGGAATTAGTCGACGAGCAGTACTTC.

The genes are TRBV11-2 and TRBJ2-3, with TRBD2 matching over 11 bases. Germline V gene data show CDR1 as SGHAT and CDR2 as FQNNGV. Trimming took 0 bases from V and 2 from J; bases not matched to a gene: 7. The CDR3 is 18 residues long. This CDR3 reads CASSLDWASGRYTDTQYF. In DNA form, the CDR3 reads TGTGCCAGCAGCTTAGATTGGGCTAGCGGGAGGTACACAGATACGCAGTATTTT.

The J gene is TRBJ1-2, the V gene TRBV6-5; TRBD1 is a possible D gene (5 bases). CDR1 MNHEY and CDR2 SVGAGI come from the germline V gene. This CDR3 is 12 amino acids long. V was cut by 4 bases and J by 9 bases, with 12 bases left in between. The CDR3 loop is CASSSGAGRYTF. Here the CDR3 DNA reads TGTGCCAGCAGTTCCGGAGCGGGACGCTACACCTTC.

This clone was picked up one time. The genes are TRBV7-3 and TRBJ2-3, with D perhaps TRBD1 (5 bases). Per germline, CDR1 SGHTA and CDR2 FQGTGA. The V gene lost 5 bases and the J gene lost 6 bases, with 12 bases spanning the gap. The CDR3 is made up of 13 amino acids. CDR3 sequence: CASSPKGYDTQYF. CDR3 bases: TGTGCCAGCAGCCCTAAGGGGTATGATACGCAGTATTTT. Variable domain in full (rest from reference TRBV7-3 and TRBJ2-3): GAGVSQTPSNKVTEKGKYVELRCDPISGHTALYWYRQSLGQGPEFLIYFQGTGAADDSGLPNDRFFAVRPEGSVSTLKIQRTERGDSAVYLCASSPKGYDTQYFGPGTRLTVL.

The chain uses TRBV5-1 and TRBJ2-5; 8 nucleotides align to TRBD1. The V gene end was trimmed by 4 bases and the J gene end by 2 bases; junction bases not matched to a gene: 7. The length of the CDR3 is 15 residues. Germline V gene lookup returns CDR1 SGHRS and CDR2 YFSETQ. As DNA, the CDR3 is TGCGCCAGCAGCCGGAAGACAGGGGCTCAAGAGACCCAGTACTTC. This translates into CASSRKTGAQETQYF.

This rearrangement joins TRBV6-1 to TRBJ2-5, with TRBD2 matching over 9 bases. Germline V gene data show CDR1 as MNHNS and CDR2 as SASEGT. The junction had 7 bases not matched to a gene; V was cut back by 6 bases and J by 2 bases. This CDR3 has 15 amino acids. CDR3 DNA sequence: TGTGCCAGCAGGGGGGCCAGCGGGAGGCAAGAGACCCAGTACTTC. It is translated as CASRGASGRQETQYF.

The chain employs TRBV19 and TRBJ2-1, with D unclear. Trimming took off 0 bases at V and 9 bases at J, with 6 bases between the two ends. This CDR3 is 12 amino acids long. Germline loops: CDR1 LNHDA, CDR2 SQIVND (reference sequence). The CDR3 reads CASSIDHCEQFF. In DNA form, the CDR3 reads TGTGCCAGTAGTATAGATCATTGTGAGCAGTTCTTC.